This entry describes one T cell receptor (beta chain). The source of the sample is a study of control samples from healthy donors and cancer patients. TCRdb's table, derived via immunoSEQ multiplex PCR, lists solely in-frame clones and lacks some. The repertoire holds about 180,000 clones, with about 90% as singletons. The sample consisted of blood. The sequence was obtained from a woman aged 45-65 years in good health.

The CDR3 DNA is TGTGCCAGCAGCCCCCTGGGGGGGGATGCGGATCAGCCCCAGCATTTT. This gives the protein CASSPLGGDADQPQHF. The gene calls are TRBV5-5 and TRBJ1-5; D perhaps matches TRBD1 (5 bases). V dropped 4 bases and J dropped 5 bases, with 19 bases sitting between them. CDR1 is SGHKS and CDR2 is YYEKEE in the germline V gene (reference sequence). This CDR3 is 16 amino acids long.